A single sample gave rise to the 2 T cell receptor beta chains below, sequenced in a study of CD4 T cells in relation to SARS-CoV-2 and coronaviruses. Their antigens remain unidentified. Generated by immunoSEQ multiplex PCR, the TCRdb table keeps only in-frame clones and is missing some. The sample yields about 20,000 clones, about 74% seen once. The unexposed donors gave CD4+ T cells in about 2011-2018, prior to COVID-19. Isolation of CD4+ T cells took place after about 9 days in culture. The sequencing sample was made of CD4+ T cells from PBMCs, cultured in vitro. These receptors were collected from a human donor in good health.

The chain is built from TRBV18 and TRBJ1-3; TRBD1 is a possible D gene (6 bases). V lost 1 base to trimming and J lost 7 bases, with 8 bases between them. This CDR3 comprises 13 residues. The germline V gene has CDR1 KGHSH and CDR2 LQKENI. The CDR3 nucleotides read TGTGCCAGCTCACCACTGAGGGGGAACACCATATATTTT. Translation gives CASSPLRGNTIYF.

This chain joins TRBV18 and TRBJ1-1; D is unclear. The germline CDR1 and CDR2 sequences are KGHSH and LQKENI. The CDR3 consists of 13 residues. V gave up 3 bases and J gave up 4 bases, with 9 bases separating them. The CDR3 sequence: CASSPAGVTEAFF. For the CDR3, the DNA is TGTGCCAGCTCACCCGCCGGGGTCACTGAAGCTTTCTTT.